The 14 T cell receptor beta chains listed next were all sequenced from one sample in a study of human T cells and chemical hapten exposure. Unfractionated whole blood yielded the extracted total RNA. Each CDR3 protein is one row after TCRdb ran MiXCR on the 5' RACE reads. The profile shows 65,000 to 90,000 distinct CDR3 sequences, more than 15% of them singletons. The receptors shown here come from a female donor in good health.

The rearrangement links TRBV5-5 to TRBJ2-4; D is unclear. The CDR3 has 15 residues. V was trimmed by 0 bases and J by 3 bases, leaving 10 bases between them. Germline V gene sequence: CDR1 SGHKS, CDR2 YYEKEE (reference sequence). The CDR3: CASSLVWFGKNIQYF. DNA for the CDR3: TGTGCCAGCAGCTTGGTATGGTTTGGCAAAAACATTCAGTACTTC.

V gene TRBV6-2 or TRBV6-3 combines with J gene TRBJ2-5; D not certain. There are 11 residues in the CDR3. Germline V gene sequence: CDR1 MNHEY, CDR2 SVGEGT. V lost 2 bases, J lost 4 bases, and 2 bases lay in between. The CDR3: CASSYGETQYF. The CDR3, as DNA: TGTGCCAGCAGTTACGGAGAGACCCAGTACTTC.

Only a few counts were recorded for this clonotype. The genes are TRBV4-1 and TRBJ2-3; 8 nucleotides match TRBD1. CDR3 length: 20 amino acids. Germline V lookup: CDR1 MGHRA, CDR2 YSYEKL. V trimming: 0 bases; J trimming: 4 bases; junction bases outside the gene matches: 18. The CDR3 sequence: CASSQDGAKTGVLVSDTQYF. For the CDR3, the DNA is TGCGCCAGCAGCCAAGACGGAGCTAAGACAGGGGTATTAGTGTCAGATACGCAGTATTTT.

This clonotype was seen once. A much larger clone lies one base from this, so it may be a read error. The gene calls are TRBV5-1 and TRBJ2-3; 8 positions match TRBD1. Germline V lookup: CDR1 SGHRS, CDR2 YFSETQ. The CDR3 has 15 residues. The CDR3 DNA follows: TGCGCCAGCAGCTTCCAGGGGGCATGCACGGATACGCAGTATTTT. It codes for CASSFQGACTDTQYF.

This clonotype was observed once. This chain links TRBV27 with TRBJ2-7; D may be TRBD1 (6 bases). This CDR3 spans 15 amino acids. Trimming took 8 bases from V and 2 from J, leaving 19 bases between them. CDR1 and CDR2 from the germline V gene are MNHEY and SMNVEV (reference sequence). CDR3 protein: CASQTRPDRPYEQYF. In DNA, the CDR3 is TGTGCCAGCCAGACCCGCCCGGACAGACCCTACGAGCAGTACTTC.

Written as DNA, the CDR3 is TGTGCCAGCGGGGAGATTGTCGCCGGAGGCACTGAAGCTTTCTTT. Its translation is CASGEIVAGGTEAFF. This chain joins TRBV12-3 or TRBV12-4 and TRBJ1-1; D gene unclear. The CDR3 consists of 15 residues. Trimming pared 8 bases from V and 4 bases from J, leaving 20 bases between.

This clonotype was seen only a few times. The J gene is TRBJ2-5, the V gene TRBV9, with TRBD2 matching 7 bases. CDR1 is SGDLS, CDR2 YYNGEE, per germline. This CDR3 spans 13 amino acids. V was clipped by 3 bases and J by 4 bases; unmatched bases: 3. For the CDR3, the DNA is TGTGCCAGCAGCGCCAGCGGGGCAGAGACCCAGTACTTC. It translates to CASSASGAETQYF. The full variable domain, rest sourced from reference TRBV9 and TRBJ2-5, is DSGVTQTPKHLITATGQRVTLRCSPRSGDLSVYWYQQSLDQGLQFLIQYYNGEERAKGNILERFSAQQFPDLHSELNLSSLELGDSALYFCASSASGAETQYFGPGTRLLVL.

This sequence joins TRBV20-1 and TRBJ2-3; TRBD2 agrees at 12 bases. With 6 bases clipped from V and 4 bases from J, the junction kept 5 bases outside the gene matches. CDR3 length equals 14 residues. Germline V gives CDR1 DFQATT, CDR2 SNEGSKA (reference sequence). CDR3 residues: CSAPSGGDADTQYF. The CDR3 DNA follows: TGCAGTGCCCCTAGCGGGGGGGATGCAGATACGCAGTATTTT.

The chain employs TRBV7-2 and TRBJ2-5; D is ambiguous. This CDR3 has 13 amino acids. Trimming shortened V by 5 bases and J by 0 bases, and 7 bases separated the two germline ends. The germline V gene encodes CDR1 SGHTA and CDR2 FQGNSA. The DNA of the CDR3 is TGTGCCAGCAGCCCCCAGTACCAAGAGACCCAGTACTTC. This codes for CASSPQYQETQYF.

V is TRBV27 and J is TRBJ2-7; TRBD2 matches at 7 bases. The V segment lost 5 bases and the J segment 2 bases; nucleotides outside the gene matches: 9. The CDR3 covers 15 residues. Germline CDR1 and CDR2: MNHEY and SMNVEV (reference sequence). CDR3 in amino acids: CASSLRAGRAYEQYF. DNA of the CDR3: TGTGCCAGCAGTCTGAGGGCAGGGAGGGCCTACGAGCAGTACTTC.

The chain carries TRBV23-1 and TRBJ1-5; D remains ambiguous. TRBV23-1 falls under the ORF class, with uncertain function. The CDR3 loop spans 16 amino acids. Trimming stripped 2 bases from V and 5 bases from J, with 16 bases between. The CDR3 sequence is CASSQAFSGGDQPQHF. CDR3 DNA: TGCGCCAGCAGTCAAGCCTTTAGTGGCGGGGATCAGCCCCAGCATTTT.

This clonotype has more than one count but fewer than ten. The chain carries TRBV7-2 and TRBJ2-3, with no clear D. Germline CDR1 is SGHTA and CDR2 is FQGNSA. The CDR3 totals 15 residues. The germline V and J ends were trimmed by 2 bases and 3 bases, with 12 bases remaining between them. In DNA, the CDR3 is TGTGCCAGCAGCTTAACGGAGACTCAGACAGATACGCAGTATTTT. This codes for CASSLTETQTDTQYF.

This sequence joins TRBV5-1 and TRBJ2-2; TRBD2 is a possible D gene (6 bases). Germline V CDR1 and CDR2: SGHRS, YFSETQ. Trimming removed 2 bases at V and 1 base at J, with 9 bases between. The CDR3 is 15 amino acids. The CDR3 here is CASSFLAWNTGELFF. The DNA for the CDR3 is TGCGCCAGCAGCTTCCTAGCGTGGAACACCGGGGAGCTGTTTTTT.

The chain carries TRBV15 and TRBJ2-3, with TRBD2 matching over 7 bases. J lost 3 bases, V lost 0 bases, and 9 bases had no gene match. The CDR3 extends over 17 amino acids. Germline CDR1 LNHNV, CDR2 YYDKDF (reference sequence). CDR3 sequence (DNA): TGTGCCACCAGCAGAGATCTTGTAGTCGGGAGGACAGATACGCAGTATTTT. Translated: CATSRDLVVGRTDTQYF.